Presented here are 2 T cell receptor beta chains from one specimen sequenced in a study of blood T cell repertoires in COVID-19. Some clones are missing from TCRdb's copy, which holds only in-frame ones; the method was immunoSEQ multiplex PCR. Among about 370,000 clones listed, approximately 90% were seen once. The sample comprised PBMCs or T cells enriched from blood (not recorded which). These receptors originate from a man in his late teens or twenties who had recovered from COVID-19.

J is TRBJ2-1 and V is TRBV27, with 13 nucleotides matching TRBD2. Trimming at V came to 4 bases and at J to 7 bases, leaving 4 bases not matched to a gene. The CDR3 has 15 residues. CDR1 and CDR2 (germline): MNHEY, SMNVEV (reference sequence). DNA for the CDR3: TGTGCCAGCAGTTGGACTAGCGGGAGCTCTAATGAGCAGTTCTTC. Its protein is CASSWTSGSSNEQFF.

V gene TRBV27 combines with J gene TRBJ2-7; TRBD2 might be the D (6 bases). Germline V lookup: CDR1 MNHEY, CDR2 SMNVEV (reference sequence). V was pared by 2 bases and J by 7 bases, with 15 bases between. The CDR3 runs to 14 residues. The CDR3 coding sequence is TGTGCCAGCAGTTTAGGGACTCCGCCCGGAGAGCAGTACTTC. Protein product: CASSLGTPPGEQYF.